This paragraph reports one T cell receptor beta chain. These data come from a study of blood T cell repertoires in COVID-19. Germline V gene data show CDR1 as SQVTM and CDR2 as ANQGSEA. The junction had 2 bases not matched to a gene; V was cut back by 1 base and J by 2 bases. There are 14 residues in the CDR3. Using immunoSEQ multiplex PCR, the repertoire was profiled, and TCRdb retains in-frame clones only, with some absent. The sample includes approximately 150,000 clones, about four fifths of them seen just once. Sequences were obtained from peripheral blood. The V and J genes are TRBV29-1 and TRBJ2-1, with 7 bases aligning to TRBD2. The receptor comes from a woman in her seventies who had recovered from COVID-19. CDR3 in amino acids: CSVEARGAYNEQFF. CDR3 DNA: TGCAGCGTTGAAGCCCGGGGGGCCTACAATGAGCAGTTCTTC.